Below, 25 T cell receptor beta chains from the same sample are listed, as sequenced in a study of blood T cell repertoires in COVID-19. Using immunoSEQ multiplex PCR, the repertoire was profiled, and TCRdb retains in-frame clones only, with some absent. The data contain some 350,000 clones, roughly 87% of them singletons. The material sequenced was PBMCs or T cells enriched from blood (not recorded which). The receptors shown here come from a woman under 40 who had recovered from COVID-19.

This chain joins TRBV19 and TRBJ1-5, with a weak D call TRBD1 (5 bases). V lost 7 bases to trimming and J lost 5 bases, with 21 bases between them. The CDR3 consists of 16 residues. CDR1 and CDR2 (germline): LNHDA, SQIVND (reference sequence). The CDR3 is CASNHRRAGTDQPQHF. The CDR3 region has the DNA TGTGCCAGTAACCATCGACGGGCGGGGACTGATCAGCCCCAGCATTTT. Full variable domain (rest looked up from reference TRBV19 and TRBJ1-5): DGGITQSPKYLFRKEGQNVTLSCEQNLNHDAMYWYRQDPGQGLRLIYYSQIVNDFQKGDIAEGYSVSREKKESFPLTVTSAQKNPTAFYLCASNHRRAGTDQPQHFGDGTRLSIL.

The chain uses TRBV3-1 (or the pseudogene TRBV3-2) and TRBJ2-3; the match to TRBD2 covers 15 bases. J was trimmed by 4 bases and V by 1 base; bases with no gene match: 9. This CDR3 spans 19 amino acids. Per the germline V gene, CDR1 is LGHDT and CDR2 is YNNKEL (reference sequence). DNA for the CDR3: TGTGCCAGCAGCCAAGTCCCGGGACTAGCGGGGGGTGGGGCAGATACGCAGTATTTT. Amino acids: CASSQVPGLAGGGADTQYF.

The V call is TRBV14, the J call TRBJ2-3; TRBD2 matches 11 bases. Losses at the gene ends were 4 bases for V and 6 bases for J; bases not matched to a gene: 9. The germline gives CDR1 SGHDN, CDR2 FVKESK. The CDR3 spans 16 residues. The CDR3 spells CASSRRTSGPGDTQYF. The CDR3 region has the DNA TGTGCCAGCAGCCGTCGGACTAGCGGGCCGGGGGATACGCAGTATTTT.

The chain employs TRBV5-1 and TRBJ2-1; 13 positions agree with TRBD2. The V gene end was trimmed by 4 bases and the J gene end by 0 bases; junction bases not matched to a gene: 7. From germline, CDR1 is SGHRS and CDR2 YFSETQ. The CDR3 sequence is 18 residues long. CDR3 protein: CASSPGTSGTRSYNEQFF. Here the CDR3 DNA reads TGCGCCAGCAGCCCCGGGACTAGCGGGACCCGCTCCTACAATGAGCAGTTCTTC.

The chain is built from TRBV19 and TRBJ1-2; TRBD1 is a possible D gene (6 bases). Germline V gives CDR1 LNHDA, CDR2 SQIVND (reference sequence). The CDR3 spans 15 residues. V gave up 8 bases and J gave up 5 bases, with 21 bases separating them. The CDR3 loop is CASGTERTEKYGYTF. The DNA for the CDR3 is TGTGCCAGTGGAACCGAACGGACAGAAAAATATGGCTACACCTTC.

This clone was seen at least ten times. The V gene is TRBV24-1, the J gene TRBJ1-6; unclear D gene. The V and J ends lost 5 bases and 4 bases respectively, with 11 bases between them. This CDR3 is built from 15 residues. CDR1 is KGHDR and CDR2 is SFDVKD in the germline V gene. The CDR3 coding sequence is TGTGCCACCAGTGGTAACGGTAAATATAATTCACCCCTCCACTTT. Residues: CATSGNGKYNSPLHF.

This clone was seen a single time. The chain links TRBV7-9 to TRBJ1-1, with a weak D call TRBD1 (5 bases). The CDR3 length is 15 residues. CDR1 is SEHNR and CDR2 is FQNEAQ in the germline V gene (reference sequence). Between the trimmed V and J ends, which lost 3 bases and 4 bases, there was a span of 15 bases. CDR3 amino acids: CASSFQGGEGTEAFF. In nucleotides, the CDR3 is TGTGCCAGCAGCTTTCAGGGAGGTGAGGGCACTGAAGCTTTCTTT.

This chain joins TRBV5-6 and TRBJ2-1; D unclear. From germline, CDR1 is SGHDT and CDR2 YYEEEE. This CDR3 has 14 amino acids. V lost 0 bases, J lost 5 bases, and 9 bases lay in between. The CDR3 reads CASSLVAVNNEQFF. The CDR3 nucleotides are TGTGCCAGCAGCTTGGTAGCAGTCAACAATGAGCAGTTCTTC.

The genes are TRBV3-1 (or the pseudogene TRBV3-2) and TRBJ1-5; D is undetermined. CDR1 and CDR2 (germline): LGHDT, YNNKEL (reference sequence). The CDR3 runs 15 residues. Trimming cost V 1 base and J 0 bases, with 7 bases left between them. CDR3 nucleotide sequence: TGTGCCAGCAGCCAAGGCCAGAATAGCAATCAGCCCCAGCATTTT. Translating it yields CASSQGQNSNQPQHF.

V and J are TRBV4-1 and TRBJ1-4; D may be TRBD1 (6 bases). The V end was cut by 1 base, the J end by 0 bases, with 6 bases between. This CDR3 has 15 residues. From germline, CDR1 is MGHRA and CDR2 YSYEKL. The CDR3 protein is CASSQGTATNEKLFF. In DNA, the CDR3 is TGCGCCAGCAGCCAAGGGACAGCAACTAATGAAAAACTGTTTTTT.

The chain combines TRBV27 with TRBJ2-7; the match to TRBD1 covers 7 bases. With 6 bases clipped from V and 6 bases from J, the junction kept 5 bases outside the gene matches. CDR1 and CDR2 from the germline V gene are MNHEY and SMNVEV (reference sequence). This CDR3 comprises 12 residues. Here the CDR3 DNA reads TGTGCCAGCAGCCCGACAGGGATCGAGCAGTACTTC. Protein sequence: CASSPTGIEQYF.

As to this clone: In the same sample, other DNA sequences code for this CDR3. The chain has TRBV12-3 or TRBV12-4 and TRBJ1-1; no clear D. The CDR3 is 13 amino acids. The V end was cut by 3 bases, the J end by 6 bases, with 11 bases between. The DNA of the CDR3 is TGTGCCAGCAGTTTCCGGGGTAGCGCTGAAGCTTTCTTT. This translates into CASSFRGSAEAFF.

J is TRBJ2-7 and V is TRBV20-1; unclear D gene. The CDR3 has 14 residues. The V gene's germline CDR1 is DFQATT and CDR2 SNEGSKA (reference sequence). Trimming left V 3 bases short and J 0 bases short, with 12 bases between. In DNA, the CDR3 is TGCAGTGCTAGTGGTGGGCCTATCTCCTACGAGCAGTACTTC. The encoded protein is CSASGGPISYEQYF.

This clone was seen a single time. The rearrangement links TRBV5-4 to TRBJ2-2, with D tentatively TRBD1 (5 bases). Per the germline V gene, CDR1 is SGHNT and CDR2 is YYREEE (reference sequence). V shed 4 bases and J shed 5 bases, with 12 bases lying between them. The CDR3 is 14 residues long. In DNA, the CDR3 is TGTGCCAGCAGCGACCGACAGTTAACCGGGGAGCTGTTTTTT. This gives the protein CASSDRQLTGELFF.

This chain links TRBV12-3 or TRBV12-4 with TRBJ1-1; D perhaps matches TRBD1 (5 bases). Trimming took 7 bases from V and 1 from J, leaving 7 bases between them. CDR3 size: 12 residues. The CDR3 sequence: CASIRANTEAFF. For the CDR3, the DNA is TGTGCCAGCATCAGGGCGAACACTGAAGCTTTCTTT.

The rearrangement joins TRBV19 to TRBJ1-5, with TRBD1 as a possible D gene (5 bases). This CDR3 has 15 amino acids. Germline assignment: CDR1 LNHDA and CDR2 SQIVND (reference sequence). Trimming pared 7 bases from V and 5 bases from J, leaving 18 bases between. This chain's CDR3 is CASTTGVGRDQPQHF. In DNA, the CDR3 is TGTGCCAGTACCACCGGCGTGGGGCGCGATCAGCCCCAGCATTTT.

This chain links TRBV18 with TRBJ2-7; D might be TRBD1 (6 bases). V dropped 4 bases and J dropped 3 bases, with 13 bases sitting between them. The CDR3 contains 14 residues. Germline assignment: CDR1 KGHSH and CDR2 LQKENI. CDR3 sequence reads: CASSRDILSYEQYF. DNA for the CDR3: TGTGCCAGCTCACGGGACATCCTGAGCTACGAGCAGTACTTC. The full variable domain, rest sourced from reference TRBV18 and TRBJ2-7, is NAGVMQNPRHLVRRRGQEARLRCSPMKGHSHVYWYRQLPEEGLKFMVYLQKENIIDESGMPKERFSAEFPKEGPSILRIQQVVRGDSAAYFCASSRDILSYEQYFGPGTRLTVT.

The rearrangement uses TRBV6-8 and TRBJ1-5; 10 bases align to TRBD1. Germline V gene lookup returns CDR1 MNHGY and CDR2 SAAAGT. Losses at the gene ends were 7 bases for V and 2 bases for J; bases not matched to a gene: 5. CDR3 length: 15 amino acids. The CDR3 sequence is CASIGDRGGNQPQHF. The DNA of the CDR3 is TGTGCCAGCATTGGGGACAGGGGTGGCAATCAGCCCCAGCATTTT.

This clone appeared once. Distinct nucleotide sequences in the sample also encode this CDR3. The V and J genes are TRBV12-5 and TRBJ1-1; D is uncertain. There are 13 residues in the CDR3. Trimming removed 3 bases at V and 1 base at J, with 6 bases between. CDR1 and CDR2 from the germline V gene are LGHNT and FRNRAP. CDR3 in amino acids: CASGLEQNTEAFF. The CDR3, as DNA: TGTGCTAGTGGTTTAGAACAGAACACTGAAGCTTTCTTT.

The J gene is TRBJ1-4, the V gene TRBV19; D gene ambiguous. Trimming took 3 bases from V and 16 from J, leaving 18 bases between them. The CDR3 sequence is 13 residues long. Germline CDR1 is LNHDA and CDR2 is SQIVND (reference sequence). In DNA, the CDR3 is TGTGCCAGTAGTATTGATTTGGAGCGGTTCCAGTTTTTT. It translates to CASSIDLERFQFF.

The V and J genes are TRBV6-5 and TRBJ2-1; 7 bases align to TRBD2. In germline, CDR1 is MNHEY, CDR2 SVGAGI. This CDR3 is built from 14 residues. V was pared by 8 bases and J by 4 bases, with 8 bases of the junction left unmatched. The CDR3 DNA is TGTGCCAGCTGTCCGGGGGGTAATTACAATGAGCAGTTCTTC. It specifies CASCPGGNYNEQFF.

This sequence joins TRBV13 and TRBJ2-1; TRBD2 agrees at 10 bases. The CDR3 is 16 amino acids. Trimming at V came to 1 base and at J to 2 bases, leaving 2 bases not matched to a gene. CDR1 and CDR2 from the germline V gene are PRHDT and FYEKMQ (reference sequence). The CDR3 here is CASSLEREGTYNEQFF. The DNA of the CDR3 is TGTGCCAGCAGCTTAGAGCGGGAGGGAACCTACAATGAGCAGTTCTTC.

The chain carries TRBV7-9 and TRBJ2-7; 8 positions match TRBD1. The CDR3 totals 14 residues. Germline trimming cut 6 bases from V and 5 bases from J; bases unmatched to any gene: 9. In germline, CDR1 is SEHNR, CDR2 FQNEAQ (reference sequence). CDR3 protein: CASSFTGGSHEQYF. For the CDR3, the DNA is TGTGCCAGCAGTTTTACAGGGGGTAGCCACGAGCAGTACTTC.

To note about this clone: Germline is not matched at one junction end, which may reflect a read error. This chain uses TRBV5-1 with TRBJ1-2; 7 bases match TRBD1. CDR3 size: 14 residues. Looked up from germline, CDR1 is SGHRS and CDR2 is YFSETQ. This CDR3 reads CASSPGTAKYGYTF. DNA for the CDR3: TGCGCCAGCAGCCCCGGGACAGCTAAATATGGCTACACCTTC.

This rearrangement joins TRBV7-9 to TRBJ2-7; TRBD2 agrees at 7 bases. V lost 2 bases and J lost 7; bases outside the gene matches: 2. The CDR3 totals 12 residues. CDR1 SEHNR and CDR2 FQNEAQ come from the germline V gene (reference sequence). CDR3 DNA sequence: TGTGCCAGCAGCTTACTAGCGGATGAGCAGTACTTC. Amino acid sequence: CASSLLADEQYF.